Shown below are 22 T cell receptor beta chains from a single sample sequenced in a study of blood T cell repertoires in COVID-19. Only in-frame clones appear in the TCRdb table, and some are missing; sequencing was by immunoSEQ multiplex PCR. The sample includes some 100,000 clones, about 85% of them seen just once. Sample: peripheral blood. All receptors derive from an older woman with active or convalescent COVID-19.

The gene calls are TRBV14 and TRBJ1-2, with D tentatively TRBD1 (5 bases). The length of the CDR3 is 13 residues. Germline CDR1 is SGHDN and CDR2 is FVKESK. V was shortened by 7 bases and J by 7 bases, with 16 bases between the two germline ends. The chain's CDR3 is CASTPGYGVGYTF. The CDR3 DNA follows: TGTGCCAGCACCCCAGGGTATGGGGTTGGCTACACCTTC.

The chain recombines TRBV5-4 with TRBJ2-2; no clear D gene. Germline V CDR1 and CDR2: SGHNT, YYREEE (reference sequence). The CDR3 consists of 13 residues. V lost 0 bases to trimming and J lost 4 bases, with 4 bases between them. CDR3 bases: TGTGCCAGCAGCTTGGCGGGCACCGGGGAGCTGTTTTTT. Encoded protein: CASSLAGTGELFF.

CDR3 nucleotides: TGTGCCAGTAGTATAGGTGCGCGGCGCACCGGGGAGCTGTTTTTT. Translation: CASSIGARRTGELFF. V and J are TRBV19 and TRBJ2-2; D is ambiguous. V lost 1 base to trimming and J lost 4 bases, with 10 bases between them. This CDR3 is built from 15 residues. Per the germline V gene, CDR1 is LNHDA and CDR2 is SQIVND (reference sequence).

This clone came up once. The rearrangement links TRBV18 to TRBJ1-3; 8 nucleotides match TRBD1. From germline, CDR1 is KGHSH and CDR2 LQKENI. The CDR3 is 18 residues long. The J segment lost 0 bases and the V segment lost 4 bases, leaving 11 bases of the junction unmatched. The CDR3 DNA is TGTGCCAGCTCACTCGGGAGACCGGGACAGGTCTCTGGAAACACCATATATTTT. Translation: CASSLGRPGQVSGNTIYF.

This clone was observed once. V and J are TRBV7-2 and TRBJ2-7, with TRBD2 matching over 11 bases. Trimming took 1 base from V and 0 from J; bases not matched to a gene: 2. The CDR3 runs to 16 residues. Per germline, CDR1 SGHTA and CDR2 FQGNSA. Here the CDR3 DNA reads TGTGCCAGCAGCTTAGAACTAGCGGGGGCCTCCTACGAGCAGTACTTC. Protein sequence: CASSLELAGASYEQYF.

V gene TRBV2 combines with J gene TRBJ2-2; 7 bases line up with TRBD1. Germline V gene lookup returns CDR1 SNHLY and CDR2 FYNNEI. The junction had 7 bases not matched to a gene; V was cut back by 4 bases and J by 2 bases. The CDR3 is 16 residues long. The CDR3 here is CASSVFGTDNTGELFF. The CDR3 nucleotides read TGTGCCAGCAGTGTATTTGGGACAGATAACACCGGGGAGCTGTTTTTT.

V is TRBV7-9 and J is TRBJ1-1, with a weak D call TRBD1 (6 bases). Germline V gene lookup returns CDR1 SEHNR and CDR2 FQNEAQ (reference sequence). This CDR3 region has 16 residues. The germline V and J ends were trimmed by 5 bases and 1 base, with 17 bases remaining between them. CDR3 bases: TGTGCCAGCAGCCCAGAGGGGGGGGCAGCGAACACTGAAGCTTTCTTT. Its protein product is CASSPEGGAANTEAFF.

This clone has more than one count but fewer than ten. The chain has TRBV5-1 and TRBJ2-7; D perhaps matches TRBD2 (5 bases). CDR1 SGHRS and CDR2 YFSETQ come from the germline V gene. The CDR3 consists of 14 residues. The germline V and J ends were trimmed by 2 bases and 2 bases, with 11 bases remaining between them. The CDR3 spells CASSFTDGAYEQYF. The DNA of the CDR3 is TGCGCCAGCAGCTTTACGGACGGGGCCTACGAGCAGTACTTC.

This clone turned up a few times. The rearrangement joins TRBV28 to TRBJ1-1; 9 nucleotides match TRBD1. This CDR3 spans 13 amino acids. The germline CDR1 and CDR2 sequences are MDHEN and SYDVKM. Unmatched junction bases numbered 5, after V lost 11 bases and J lost 1 base. In DNA, the CDR3 is TGTGCCGGGACAGGGCACCCGAACACTGAAGCTTTCTTT. It translates to CAGTGHPNTEAFF.

This clone was seen just once. The gene calls are TRBV3-1 (or the pseudogene TRBV3-2) and TRBJ1-6; D gene unclear. The CDR3 length is 14 residues. The V gene lost 3 bases and the J gene lost 4 bases, with 7 bases spanning the gap. Looked up from germline, CDR1 is LGHDT and CDR2 is YNNKEL (reference sequence). CDR3 sequence: CASSQAKYNSPLHF. CDR3 coding DNA: TGTGCCAGCAGCCAGGCAAAATATAATTCACCCCTCCACTTT.

The chain combines TRBV4-3 with TRBJ2-2, with 8 bases that match TRBD1. CDR1 is LGHNA, CDR2 YSLEER, per germline. This CDR3 comprises 16 residues. Losses at the gene ends were 4 bases for V and 6 bases for J; bases not matched to a gene: 10. The CDR3 here is CASSPRATGAAGELFF. The DNA for the CDR3 is TGCGCCAGCAGCCCGCGAGCGACAGGGGCGGCCGGGGAGCTGTTTTTT.

There are a few counts of this clone. The V call is TRBV5-1, the J call TRBJ1-2; D gene unclear. CDR1 SGHRS and CDR2 YFSETQ come from the germline V gene. The V gene lost 5 bases and the J gene lost 8 bases, with 10 bases spanning the gap. The length of the CDR3 is 11 residues. The CDR3, as DNA: TGCGCCAGCAGGCTGGAGGGCGGCTACACCTTC. Encoded protein: CASRLEGGYTF.

The chain couples TRBV19 to TRBJ2-7, with D perhaps matching TRBD1 (6 bases). Trimming left V 5 bases short and J 5 bases short, with 13 bases between. Germline CDR1 and CDR2: LNHDA and SQIVND (reference sequence). This CDR3 is 13 amino acids long. CDR3: CASSYRVNNEQYF. CDR3 sequence (DNA): TGTGCCAGTAGTTACAGGGTGAACAACGAGCAGTACTTC.

CDR3 coding DNA: TGTGCCACTATGGGATCGGACAACTCCTACGAGCAGTACTTC. The encoded protein is CATMGSDNSYEQYF. The chain joins TRBV19 to TRBJ2-7; D might be TRBD1 (5 bases). The CDR3 is 14 residues long. Trimming left V 10 bases short and J 0 bases short, with 16 bases between. Germline V gives CDR1 LNHDA, CDR2 SQIVND (reference sequence).

This clone was seen only once. The chain couples TRBV19 to TRBJ1-5; 7 bases line up with TRBD1. V shed 8 bases, J shed 7 bases, and the junction held 5 bases outside the gene matches. The CDR3 has 12 amino acids. Looked up from germline, CDR1 is LNHDA and CDR2 is SQIVND (reference sequence). CDR3 sequence: CASGGTVQPQHF. CDR3 nucleotides: TGTGCCAGTGGAGGGACAGTCCAGCCCCAGCATTTT.

The chain has TRBV7-2 and TRBJ2-7, with 10 nucleotides matching TRBD1. V gave up 3 bases and J gave up 6 bases; unmatched junction bases: 8. The CDR3 is 15 residues long. Germline V lookup: CDR1 SGHTA, CDR2 FQGNSA. CDR3 loop: CASSFSGTGVAEQYF. The DNA of the CDR3 is TGTGCCAGCAGCTTTTCCGGGACAGGGGTGGCCGAGCAGTACTTC.

V is TRBV18 and J is TRBJ1-6, with unresolved D. Germline V gene data show CDR1 as KGHSH and CDR2 as LQKENI. This CDR3 comprises 13 residues. Trimming cost V 6 bases and J 9 bases, with 12 bases left between them. The CDR3 reads CASSREGSSPLHF. The CDR3 DNA reads TGTGCCAGCTCTCGCGAGGGTAGTTCACCCCTCCACTTT.

V usage is TRBV5-1 and J usage is TRBJ2-5, with 8 bases lining up with TRBD2. V gave up 0 bases and J gave up 5 bases; unmatched junction bases: 9. Germline V gives CDR1 SGHRS, CDR2 YFSETQ. The CDR3 totals 16 residues. The CDR3 sequence is CASSLGRRGVYETQYF. The CDR3 DNA is TGCGCCAGCAGCTTGGGTCGGCGGGGGGTTTATGAGACCCAGTACTTC.

The chain recombines TRBV28 with TRBJ1-2; D not certain. The CDR3 sequence is 13 residues long. The germline V gene has CDR1 MDHEN and CDR2 SYDVKM. Trimming took 1 base from V and 3 from J, leaving 6 bases between them. CDR3 sequence: CASSLFGDYGYTF. In DNA, the CDR3 is TGTGCCAGCAGTTTATTCGGAGACTATGGCTACACCTTC.

The chain joins TRBV2 to TRBJ1-5; 9 bases map to TRBD1. Germline loops: CDR1 SNHLY, CDR2 FYNNEI. CDR3 length equals 15 residues. The V segment lost 6 bases and the J segment 6 bases; nucleotides outside the gene matches: 9. CDR3 sequence: CASRPDRGNFQPQHF. In nucleotides, the CDR3 is TGTGCCAGCAGACCCGACAGGGGGAATTTTCAGCCCCAGCATTTT.

The chain couples TRBV11-2 to TRBJ2-1, with 11 bases fitting TRBD2. V was pared by 5 bases and J by 7 bases, with 7 bases of the junction left unmatched. The CDR3 loop spans 15 amino acids. CDR1 is SGHAT and CDR2 is FQNNGV in the germline V gene. DNA of the CDR3: TGTGCCAGCAGCCGTCTAGCGGGGGGTCGTAATGAGCAGTTCTTC. It is translated as CASSRLAGGRNEQFF.

This clone was found a few times. The J gene is TRBJ1-2, the V gene TRBV15; possibly TRBD1 for D (5 bases). The CDR3 length is 13 residues. V was clipped by 5 bases and J by 0 bases, with 7 bases between them. CDR1 and CDR2 from the germline V gene are LNHNV and YYDKDF (reference sequence). CDR3 bases: TGTGCCACCAGCGGGGGGGCTAACTATGGCTACACCTTC. Its protein is CATSGGANYGYTF.